One TCR beta chain is described in this entry. The target antigen is unknown. This sample stems from a study of naive and memory T cell subsets. Study-level points and caveats: Expression changes during T cell differentiation may affect RNA-based TCR counts. From naive to CM, EM and EMRA, diversity decreased and Gini increased. There was no ground truth to check naive and memory subset results.

The beta constant-region primer was an equimolar mix of two oligonucleotides covering TRBC1 and TRBC2. The ligated cDNA underwent four PCR rounds using SP2 and nested alpha and beta constant-region primers. TCRdb reanalysed the UMI-ligation and nested PCR reads using MiXCR and keeps one entry per CDR3 protein. The sample lists under 35,000 distinct CDR3 sequences, 18% seen once, with around 3.5% in the top ten. The V gene's germline CDR1 is SGHTA and CDR2 FQGTGA. The CDR3 spans 13 residues. V shed 5 bases and J 15 bases; nucleotides not matched to a gene: 9. The sequenced sample was effector memory CD4+ T cells from blood. Subset meaning: effector memory, CD45RA- CD27-. The chain recombines TRBV7-3 with TRBJ2-1; 11 bases match TRBD2. The sequence came from a human donor in good health. CDR3 residues: CASSVLAGEFRFF. In nucleotides, the CDR3 is TGTGCCAGCAGCGTACTAGCGGGAGAATTTCGGTTCTTC.